These T cell receptor beta chains were read from a single sample in a study of early T cells in non-severe SARS-CoV-2 infection. TCRdb re-called the 5' RACE reads with MiXCR, one entry per CDR3 protein. Here the sample spans some 32,000 distinct CDR3 sequences, around 5.4% being singletons. Sequencing was carried out using whole blood. The origin of the receptors is an adult who was a healthcare worker with PCR-confirmed SARS-CoV-2 infection or an uninfected control (not recorded which). Each CDR3 is given with its conserved first and last residue. A D gene is named only where the DNA matches it firmly. Size values are once, few and many counts, or a class for expanded clones, and some rows have none.

d_call	clone_size	j_call	v_call	cdr3_aa	cdr3_nt
NA	many	TRBJ1-4	TRBV5-1	CASSLAGTNEKLFF	TGCGCCAGCAGCTTGGCAGGAACTAATGAAAAACTGTTTTTT
TRBD2	many	TRBJ2-7	TRBV7-9	CASSSSGPTYEQYF	TGTGCCAGCAGCTCTAGCGGGCCGACCTACGAGCAGTACTTC
NA	many	TRBJ2-7	TRBV11-2	CASSWSTAQPPYEQYF	TGTGCCAGCAGCTGGTCTACCGCCCAACCTCCCTACGAGCAGTACTTC
TRBD1	many	TRBJ1-1	TRBV5-6	CASSLGDREGTEAFF	TGTGCCAGCAGCTTGGGTGACAGGGAAGGCACTGAAGCTTTCTTT
NA	many	TRBJ2-7	TRBV5-1	CASRDRPYEQYF	TGCGCCAGCAGAGACAGACCCTACGAGCAGTACTTC
TRBD1	many	TRBJ2-3	TRBV7-3	CASSSRTGGLGDTQYF	TGTGCCAGCAGCAGTAGGACAGGGGGCCTAGGAGATACGCAGTATTTT
NA	few	TRBJ1-1	TRBV6-5	CASSKRIQNTEAFF	TGTGCCAGCAGTAAACGAATCCAGAACACTGAAGCTTTCTTT
NA	NA	TRBJ2-7	TRBV20-1	CSAETSDSSYEQYF	TGCAGTGCAGAAACTTCGGACTCTTCCTACGAGCAGTACTTC
TRBD2	few	TRBJ2-7	TRBV18	CASSPPGAGVLYEQYF	TGTGCCAGCTCACCTCCCGGGGCGGGAGTCCTATACGAGCAGTACTTC
TRBD2	NA	TRBJ2-6	TRBV4-1	CASSQDGGGPGANVLTF	TGCGCCAGCAGCCAAGATGGGGGAGGGCCTGGGGCCAACGTCCTGACTTTC
NA	many	TRBJ2-7	TRBV5-4	CASSGFGGLSYEQYF	TGTGCCAGCAGCGGGTTTGGGGGCCTGAGTTACGAGCAGTACTTC
NA	few	TRBJ2-3	TRBV5-4	CASSLRTIDTQYF	TGTGCCAGCAGCCTGAGGACAATTGATACGCAGTATTTT
NA	few	TRBJ2-1	TRBV9	CASSVGARISLTEQFF	TGTGCCAGCAGCGTAGGTGCCAGGATCTCCCTCACTGAGCAGTTCTTC
NA	many	TRBJ2-1	TRBV20-1	CSANAVEGQFF	TGCAGTGCTAACGCGGTGGAAGGGCAGTTCTTC
NA	many	TRBJ2-7	TRBV12-3/TRBV12-4	CASSLNVAYEQYF	TGTGCCAGCAGTTTAAACGTCGCCTACGAGCAGTACTTC
NA	many	TRBJ1-1	TRBV25-1	CASTRQGTEAFF	TGTGCCAGCACACGACAAGGCACTGAAGCTTTCTTT
NA	many	TRBJ1-2	TRBV9	CASSPNPTDYGYTF	TGTGCCAGCAGCCCCAACCCGACAGATTATGGCTACACCTTC
NA	many	TRBJ2-7	TRBV4-1	CASSQDRLRASKEQYF	TGCGCCAGCAGCCAAGATCGGCTCCGGGCATCGAAGGAGCAGTACTTC
TRBD1	many	TRBJ2-5	TRBV2	CASNPGQGAGGTQYF	TGTGCCAGCAACCCGGGACAGGGGGCCGGGGGGACCCAGTACTTC
TRBD2	once	TRBJ2-7	TRBV20-1	CSADSGRGLYEQYF	TGCAGTGCAGATAGCGGGAGAGGACTCTACGAGCAGTACTTC
NA	many	TRBJ1-2	TRBV12-3/TRBV12-4	CASRLPGTPGGYTF	TGTGCCAGCAGACTACCTGGGACTCCGGGTGGCTACACCTTC
TRBD2	few	TRBJ2-1	TRBV29-1	CSVSVSSGGYNEQFF	TGCAGCGTTTCCGTATCTAGCGGGGGCTACAATGAGCAGTTCTTC
NA	few	TRBJ2-7	TRBV4-2	CASSQEGTESYEQYF	TGTGCCAGCAGCCAAGAGGGGACGGAGAGTTACGAGCAGTACTTC
NA	many	TRBJ2-3	TRBV7-2	CASSLAASRTDTQYF	TGTGCCAGCAGCTTAGCGGCGTCCCGCACAGATACGCAGTATTTT
NA	few	TRBJ1-4	TRBV27	CASSFQGTTNEKLFF	TGTGCCAGCAGTTTCCAGGGTACGACTAATGAAAAACTGTTTTTT
NA	NA	TRBJ2-2	TRBV5-1	CASSLTGLANTGELFF	TGCGCCAGCAGCTTGACGGGACTCGCGAACACCGGGGAGCTGTTTTTT
TRBD2	NA	TRBJ2-7	TRBV28	CATDPGTRPSYEQYF	TGTGCCACCGATCCCGGGACTAGGCCTTCCTACGAGCAGTACTTC
TRBD1	few	TRBJ1-1	TRBV6-1	CASSPDRERDTEAFF	TGTGCCAGCAGTCCGGACAGGGAGAGGGACACTGAAGCTTTCTTT
NA	medium-sized	TRBJ2-7	TRBV6-6	CASRARYEQYF	TGTGCCAGCAGAGCCCGATACGAGCAGTACTTC
TRBD2	NA	TRBJ2-5	TRBV6-5	CASSPRLAGGRQETQYF	TGTGCCAGCAGTCCCCGACTAGCGGGAGGGCGCCAAGAGACCCAGTACTTC
TRBD2	many	TRBJ2-1	TRBV20-1	CSAKTPGRWNEQFF	TGCAGTGCTAAGACCCCCGGGAGGTGGAATGAGCAGTTCTTC
NA	many	TRBJ2-5	TRBV5-1	CASSFSTLQETQYF	TGCGCCAGCAGCTTTTCCACCCTCCAAGAGACCCAGTACTTC
NA	few	TRBJ1-4	TRBV9	CASSVQDATNEKLFF	TGTGCCAGCAGCGTTCAGGATGCAACTAATGAAAAACTGTTTTTT
TRBD1	many	TRBJ2-7	TRBV28	CASRADRSYEQYF	TGTGCCAGCAGGGCGGACAGGTCCTACGAGCAGTACTTC
NA	NA	TRBJ1-3	TRBV15	CATSSRISGNTIYF	TGTGCCACCAGCAGTAGGATCTCTGGAAACACCATATATTTT
NA	many	TRBJ2-1	TRBV4-2	CASSPSGAEDDNEQFF	TGTGCCAGCAGCCCCTCGGGGGCCGAGGACGACAATGAGCAGTTCTTC
TRBD1	NA	TRBJ1-4	TRBV7-9	CASSPRGRDEKLFF	TGTGCCAGCAGCCCGAGGGGGCGTGATGAAAAACTGTTTTTT
NA	many	TRBJ2-7	TRBV5-1	CASSELANSYEQYF	TGCGCCAGCAGCGAGCTAGCGAATTCCTACGAGCAGTACTTC
NA	NA	TRBJ1-1	TRBV14	CASSPRPLMNTEAFF	TGTGCCAGCAGCCCCCGCCCGCTTATGAACACTGAAGCTTTCTTT
NA	many	TRBJ2-1	TRBV5-1	CASSPATSSYNEQFF	TGCGCCAGCAGCCCCGCTACTAGCTCCTACAATGAGCAGTTCTTC
TRBD2	NA	TRBJ2-1	TRBV12-3/TRBV12-4	CASSFSLAGGGNEQFF	TGTGCCAGCAGTTTTTCCCTAGCGGGAGGTGGTAATGAGCAGTTCTTC
TRBD2	many	TRBJ2-1	TRBV19	CASSIAPREEGEQFF	TGTGCCAGTAGTATAGCCCCCCGGGAGGAGGGGGAGCAGTTCTTC
TRBD1	many	TRBJ1-1	TRBV7-8	CASSIPQGAKTEAFF	TGTGCCAGCAGCATCCCCCAGGGGGCAAAGACTGAAGCTTTCTTT
TRBD2	few	TRBJ2-5	TRBV3-1	CASNTDSGTKPTETQYF	TGTGCCAGCAACACCGATAGCGGGACCAAACCGACGGAGACCCAGTACTTC
TRBD2	NA	TRBJ2-1	TRBV12-3/TRBV12-4	CASSLAGEFREQFF	TGTGCCAGCAGTCTAGCGGGAGAGTTTCGGGAGCAGTTCTTC
NA	NA	TRBJ2-1	TRBV24-1	CATSDSGTPYNEQFF	TGTGCCACCAGTGATTCCGGGACTCCCTACAATGAGCAGTTCTTC
NA	NA	TRBJ1-1	TRBV2	CASRKVQGPNTEAFF	TGTGCCAGCAGGAAGGTTCAGGGGCCTAACACTGAAGCTTTCTTT
TRBD1	many	TRBJ1-5	TRBV5-1	CASSLGGQVGQPQHF	TGCGCCAGCAGCTTGGGAGGACAGGTCGGTCAGCCCCAGCATTTT
NA	NA	TRBJ1-2	TRBV19	CASSPRTSGYGYTF	TGTGCCAGTAGTCCCCGGACAAGCGGGTATGGCTACACCTTC